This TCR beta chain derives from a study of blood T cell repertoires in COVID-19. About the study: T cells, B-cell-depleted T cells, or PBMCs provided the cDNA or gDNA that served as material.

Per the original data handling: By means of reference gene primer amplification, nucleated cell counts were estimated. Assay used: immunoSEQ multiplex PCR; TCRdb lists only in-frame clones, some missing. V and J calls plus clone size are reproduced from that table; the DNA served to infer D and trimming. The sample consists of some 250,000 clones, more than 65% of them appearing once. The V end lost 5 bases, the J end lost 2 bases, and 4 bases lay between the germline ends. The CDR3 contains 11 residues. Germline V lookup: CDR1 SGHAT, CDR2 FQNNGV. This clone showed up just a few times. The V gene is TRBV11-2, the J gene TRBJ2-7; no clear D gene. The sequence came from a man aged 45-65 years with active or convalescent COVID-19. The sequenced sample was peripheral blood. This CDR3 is CASSTAYEQYF. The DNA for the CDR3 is TGTGCCAGCAGCACAGCCTACGAGCAGTACTTC. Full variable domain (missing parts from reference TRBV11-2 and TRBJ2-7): EAGVAQSPRYKIIEKRQSVAFWCNPISGHATLYWYQQILGQGPKLLIQFQNNGVVDDSQLPKDRFSAERLKGVDSTLKIQPAKLEDSAVYLCASSTAYEQYFGPGTRLTVT.